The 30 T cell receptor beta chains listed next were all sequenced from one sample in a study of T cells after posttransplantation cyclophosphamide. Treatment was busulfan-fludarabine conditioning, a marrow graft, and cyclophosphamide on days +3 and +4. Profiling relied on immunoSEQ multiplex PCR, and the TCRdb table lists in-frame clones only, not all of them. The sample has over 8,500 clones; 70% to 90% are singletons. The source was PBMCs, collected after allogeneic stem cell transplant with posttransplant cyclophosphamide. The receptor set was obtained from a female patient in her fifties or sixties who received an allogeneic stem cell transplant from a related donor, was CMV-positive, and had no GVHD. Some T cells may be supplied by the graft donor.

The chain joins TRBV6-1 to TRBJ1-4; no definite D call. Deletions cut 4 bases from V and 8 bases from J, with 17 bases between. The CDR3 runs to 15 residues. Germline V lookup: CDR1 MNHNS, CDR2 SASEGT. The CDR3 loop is CASSAGRAGGEKLFF. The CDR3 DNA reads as TGTGCCAGCAGTGCGGGGAGGGCAGGAGGGGAAAAACTGTTTTTT.

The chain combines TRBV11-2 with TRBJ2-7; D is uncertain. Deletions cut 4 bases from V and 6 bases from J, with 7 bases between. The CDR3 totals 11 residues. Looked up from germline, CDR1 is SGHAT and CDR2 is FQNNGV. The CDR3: CASSYAGEQYF. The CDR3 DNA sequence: TGTGCCAGCAGCTACGCCGGCGAGCAGTACTTC.

The DNA for the CDR3 is TGTGCCAGCAGGTTTGACAGGGATTACACTGAAGCTTTCTTT. It specifies CASRFDRDYTEAFF. The gene calls are TRBV6-1 and TRBJ1-1, with 7 bases identical to TRBD1. Germline V gives CDR1 MNHNS, CDR2 SASEGT. The CDR3 sequence is 14 residues long. V was pared by 6 bases and J by 3 bases, with 7 bases of the junction left unmatched.

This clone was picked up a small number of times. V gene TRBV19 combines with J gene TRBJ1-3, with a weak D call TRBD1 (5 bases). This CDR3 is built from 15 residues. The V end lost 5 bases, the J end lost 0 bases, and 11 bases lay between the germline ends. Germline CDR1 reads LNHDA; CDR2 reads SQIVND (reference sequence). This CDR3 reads CASSATGDSGNTIYF. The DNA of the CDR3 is TGTGCCAGTAGTGCCACAGGAGACTCTGGAAACACCATATATTTT.

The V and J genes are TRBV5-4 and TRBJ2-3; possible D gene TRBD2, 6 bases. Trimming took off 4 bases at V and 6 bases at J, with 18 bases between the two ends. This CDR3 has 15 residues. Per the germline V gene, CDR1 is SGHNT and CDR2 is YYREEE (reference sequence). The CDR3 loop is CASSLGLAVGDTQYF. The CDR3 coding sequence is TGTGCCAGCAGCCTGGGACTCGCCGTCGGGGATACGCAGTATTTT.

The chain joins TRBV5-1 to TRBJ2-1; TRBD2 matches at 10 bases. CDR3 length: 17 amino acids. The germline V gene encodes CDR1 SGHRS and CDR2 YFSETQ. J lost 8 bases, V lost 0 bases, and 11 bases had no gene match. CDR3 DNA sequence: TGCGCCAGCAGCTTGGTAGGAGGTAGCGGGGGGCAGGATGAGCAGTTCTTC. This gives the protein CASSLVGGSGGQDEQFF.

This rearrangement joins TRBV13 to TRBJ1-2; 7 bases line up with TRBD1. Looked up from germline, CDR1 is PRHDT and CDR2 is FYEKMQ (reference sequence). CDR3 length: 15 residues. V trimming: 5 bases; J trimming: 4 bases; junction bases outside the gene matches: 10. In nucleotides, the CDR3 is TGTGCCAGCAGCCCCTTCAAGGGGGCTGCCTATGGCTACACCTTC. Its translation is CASSPFKGAAYGYTF.

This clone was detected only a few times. The CDR3 nucleotides are TGTGCCAGCAGCATCGGACAGGGCTACGAGCAGTACTTC. Translation gives CASSIGQGYEQYF. The chain recombines TRBV11-2 with TRBJ2-7; TRBD1 aligns across 8 bases. The junction had 3 bases not matched to a gene; V was cut back by 5 bases and J by 3 bases. Germline V gene data show CDR1 as SGHAT and CDR2 as FQNNGV. The CDR3 runs to 13 residues. Full variable domain (missing parts from reference TRBV11-2 and TRBJ2-7): EAGVAQSPRYKIIEKRQSVAFWCNPISGHATLYWYQQILGQGPKLLIQFQNNGVVDDSQLPKDRFSAERLKGVDSTLKIQPAKLEDSAVYLCASSIGQGYEQYFGPGTRLTVT.

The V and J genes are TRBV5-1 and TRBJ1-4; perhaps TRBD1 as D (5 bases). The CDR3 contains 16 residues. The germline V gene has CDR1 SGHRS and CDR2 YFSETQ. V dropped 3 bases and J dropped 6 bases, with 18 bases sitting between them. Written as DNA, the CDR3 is TGCGCCAGCAGCTGGGGGGGTAAGGGTCCTGATGAAAAACTGTTTTTT. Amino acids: CASSWGGKGPDEKLFF.

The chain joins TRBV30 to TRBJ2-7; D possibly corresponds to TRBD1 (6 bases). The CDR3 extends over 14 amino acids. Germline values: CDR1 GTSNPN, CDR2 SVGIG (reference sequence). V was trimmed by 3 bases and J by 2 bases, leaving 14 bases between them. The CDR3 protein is CAWRKTGGTYEQYF. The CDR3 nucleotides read TGTGCCTGGAGGAAGACAGGTGGGACCTACGAGCAGTACTTC.

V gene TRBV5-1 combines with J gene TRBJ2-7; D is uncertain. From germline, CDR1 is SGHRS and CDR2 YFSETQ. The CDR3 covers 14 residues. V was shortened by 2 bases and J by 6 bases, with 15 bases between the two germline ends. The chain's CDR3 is CASSFLHGPGEQYF. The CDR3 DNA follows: TGCGCCAGCAGCTTTCTCCATGGGCCCGGCGAGCAGTACTTC.

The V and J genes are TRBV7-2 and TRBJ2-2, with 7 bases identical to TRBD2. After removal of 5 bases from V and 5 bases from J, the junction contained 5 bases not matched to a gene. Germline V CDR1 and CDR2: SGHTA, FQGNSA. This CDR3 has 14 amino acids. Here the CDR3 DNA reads TGTGCCAGCAGCCGCTGGGGGGGGACCGGGGAGCTGTTTTTT. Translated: CASSRWGGTGELFF.

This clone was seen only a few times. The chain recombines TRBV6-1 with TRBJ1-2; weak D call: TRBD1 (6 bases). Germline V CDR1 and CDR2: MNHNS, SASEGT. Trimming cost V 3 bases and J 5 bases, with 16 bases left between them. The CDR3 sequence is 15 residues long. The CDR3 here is CASSDGIRGGYGYTF. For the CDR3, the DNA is TGTGCCAGCAGTGATGGGATCAGGGGCGGATATGGCTACACCTTC.

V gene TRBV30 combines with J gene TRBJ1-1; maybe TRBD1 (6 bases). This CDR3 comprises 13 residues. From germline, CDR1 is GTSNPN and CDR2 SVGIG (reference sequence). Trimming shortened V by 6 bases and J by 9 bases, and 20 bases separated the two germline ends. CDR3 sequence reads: CACHQGGFYKAFF. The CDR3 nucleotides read TGTGCCTGCCACCAAGGGGGATTCTATAAAGCTTTCTTT.

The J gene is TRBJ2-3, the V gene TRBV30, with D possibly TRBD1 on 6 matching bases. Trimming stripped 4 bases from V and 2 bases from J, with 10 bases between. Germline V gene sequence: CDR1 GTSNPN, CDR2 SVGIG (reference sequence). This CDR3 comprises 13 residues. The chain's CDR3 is CAWIGQITDTQYF. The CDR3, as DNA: TGTGCCTGGATAGGACAGATCACAGATACGCAGTATTTT. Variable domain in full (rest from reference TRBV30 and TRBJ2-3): SQTIHQWPATLVQPVGSPLSLECTVEGTSNPNLYWYRQAAGRGLQLLFYSVGIGQISSEVPQNLSASRPQDRQFILSSKKLLLSDSGFYLCAWIGQITDTQYFGPGTRLTVL.

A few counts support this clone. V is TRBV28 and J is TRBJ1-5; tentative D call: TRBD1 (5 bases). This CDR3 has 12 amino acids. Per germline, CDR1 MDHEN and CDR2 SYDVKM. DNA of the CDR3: TGTGCTGGGGGGAGGAGCAATCAGCCCCAGCATTTT. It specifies CAGGRSNQPQHF.

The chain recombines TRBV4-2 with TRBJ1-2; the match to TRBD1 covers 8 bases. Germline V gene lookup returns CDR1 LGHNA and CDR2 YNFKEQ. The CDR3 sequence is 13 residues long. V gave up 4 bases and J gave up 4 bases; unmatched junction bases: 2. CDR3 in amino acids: CASSPGGGYGYTF. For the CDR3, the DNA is TGTGCCAGCAGCCCAGGGGGCGGCTATGGCTACACCTTC.

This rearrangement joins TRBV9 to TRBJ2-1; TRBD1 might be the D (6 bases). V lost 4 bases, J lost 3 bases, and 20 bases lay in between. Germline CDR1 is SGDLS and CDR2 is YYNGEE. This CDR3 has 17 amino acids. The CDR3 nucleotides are TGTGCCAGCAGCACACCTCACCGGGACAACGACTACAATGAGCAGTTCTTC. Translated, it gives CASSTPHRDNDYNEQFF. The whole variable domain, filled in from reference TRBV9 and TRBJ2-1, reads DSGVTQTPKHLITATGQRVTLRCSPRSGDLSVYWYQQSLDQGLQFLIQYYNGEERAKGNILERFSAQQFPDLHSELNLSSLELGDSALYFCASSTPHRDNDYNEQFFGPGTRLTVL.

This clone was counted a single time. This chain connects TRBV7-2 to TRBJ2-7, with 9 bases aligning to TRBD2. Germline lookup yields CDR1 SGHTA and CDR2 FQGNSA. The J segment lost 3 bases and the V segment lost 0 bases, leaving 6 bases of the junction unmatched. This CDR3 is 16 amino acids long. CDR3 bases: TGTGCCAGCAGCTTAGCGCGGCGGGGGGGCGACTACGAGCAGTACTTC. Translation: CASSLARRGGDYEQYF. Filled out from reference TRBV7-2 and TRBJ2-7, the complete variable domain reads GAGVSQSPSNKVTEKGKDVELRCDPISGHTALYWYRQSLGQGLEFLIYFQGNSAPDKSGLPSDRFSAERTGGSVSTLTIQRTQQEDSAVYLCASSLARRGGDYEQYFGPGTRLTVT.

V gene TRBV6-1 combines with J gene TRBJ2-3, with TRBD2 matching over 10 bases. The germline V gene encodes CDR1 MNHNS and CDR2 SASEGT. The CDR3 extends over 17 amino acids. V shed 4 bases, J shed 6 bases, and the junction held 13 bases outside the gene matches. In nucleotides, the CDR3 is TGTGCCAGCAGTGGGCCACGAACCAGCGGGGGGGCCGATACGCAGTATTTT. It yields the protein CASSGPRTSGGADTQYF.

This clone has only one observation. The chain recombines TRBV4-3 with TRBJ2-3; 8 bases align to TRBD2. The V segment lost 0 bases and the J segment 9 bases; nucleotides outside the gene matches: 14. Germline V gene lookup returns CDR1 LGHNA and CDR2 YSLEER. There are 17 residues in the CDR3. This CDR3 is CASSQETLAGGPTTQYF. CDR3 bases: TGCGCCAGCAGCCAAGAAACTTTGGCGGGGGGCCCAACAACGCAGTATTTT.

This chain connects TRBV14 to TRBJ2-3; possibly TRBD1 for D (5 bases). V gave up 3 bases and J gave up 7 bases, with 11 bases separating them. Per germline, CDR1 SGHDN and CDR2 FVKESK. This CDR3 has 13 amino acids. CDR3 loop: CASSQDQGNTQYF. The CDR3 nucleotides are TGTGCCAGCAGCCAGGACCAGGGAAATACGCAGTATTTT.

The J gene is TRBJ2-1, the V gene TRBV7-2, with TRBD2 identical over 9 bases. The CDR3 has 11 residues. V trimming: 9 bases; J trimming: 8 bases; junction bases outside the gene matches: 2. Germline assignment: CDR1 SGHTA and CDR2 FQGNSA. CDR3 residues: CASSGGHEQFF. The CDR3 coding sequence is TGTGCCAGTAGCGGGGGCCATGAGCAGTTCTTC.

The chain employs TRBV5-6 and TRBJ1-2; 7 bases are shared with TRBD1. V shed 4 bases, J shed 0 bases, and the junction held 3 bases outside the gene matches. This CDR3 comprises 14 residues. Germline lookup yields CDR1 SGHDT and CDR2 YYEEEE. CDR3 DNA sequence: TGTGCCAGCAGCCCGGACAGGACTAACTATGGCTACACCTTC. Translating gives CASSPDRTNYGYTF.

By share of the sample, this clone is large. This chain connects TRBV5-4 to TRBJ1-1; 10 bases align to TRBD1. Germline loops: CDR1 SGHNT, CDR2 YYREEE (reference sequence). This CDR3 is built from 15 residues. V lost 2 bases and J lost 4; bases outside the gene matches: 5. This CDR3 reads CASSLWTGGVTEAFF. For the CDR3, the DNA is TGTGCCAGCAGCTTATGGACAGGGGGTGTCACTGAAGCTTTCTTT.

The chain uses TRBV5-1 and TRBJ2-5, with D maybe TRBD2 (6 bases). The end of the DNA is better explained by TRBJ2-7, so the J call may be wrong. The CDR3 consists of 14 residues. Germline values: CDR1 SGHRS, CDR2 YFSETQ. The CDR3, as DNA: TGCGCCAGCAGCTTGAGGGGAGGTAACTACGAGCAGTACTTC. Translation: CASSLRGGNYEQYF.

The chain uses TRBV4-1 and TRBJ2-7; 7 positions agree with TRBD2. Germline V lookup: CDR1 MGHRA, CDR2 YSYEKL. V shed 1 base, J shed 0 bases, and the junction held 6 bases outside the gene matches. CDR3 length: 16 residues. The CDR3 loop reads CASSQGLALSSYEQYF. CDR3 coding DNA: TGCGCCAGCAGCCAAGGACTAGCTCTAAGCTCCTACGAGCAGTACTTC.

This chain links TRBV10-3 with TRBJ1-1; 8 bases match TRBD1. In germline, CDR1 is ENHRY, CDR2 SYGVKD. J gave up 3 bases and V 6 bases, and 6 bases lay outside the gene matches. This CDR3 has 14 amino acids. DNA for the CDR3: TGTGCCATCAGAGAGACAGGGGTTCACACTGAAGCTTTCTTT. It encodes CAIRETGVHTEAFF.

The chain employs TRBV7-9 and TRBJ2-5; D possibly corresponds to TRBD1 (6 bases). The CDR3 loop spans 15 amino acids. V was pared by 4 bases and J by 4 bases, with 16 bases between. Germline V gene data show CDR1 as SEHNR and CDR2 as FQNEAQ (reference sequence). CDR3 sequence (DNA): TGTGCCAGCAGCTGGACGCTGGGGGCGGGAGAGACCCAGTACTTC. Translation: CASSWTLGAGETQYF. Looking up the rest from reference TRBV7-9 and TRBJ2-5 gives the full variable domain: DTGVSQNPRHKITKRGQNVTFRCDPISEHNRLYWYRQTLGQGPEFLTYFQNEAQLEKSRLLSDRFSAERPKGSFSTLEIQRTEQGDSAMYLCASSWTLGAGETQYFGPGTRLLVL.

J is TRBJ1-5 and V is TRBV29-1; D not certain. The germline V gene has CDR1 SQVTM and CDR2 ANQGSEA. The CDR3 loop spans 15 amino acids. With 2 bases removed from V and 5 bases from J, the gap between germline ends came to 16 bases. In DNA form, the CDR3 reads TGCAGCGTTGAATTCGATGGAGGGCTCGATCAGCCCCAGCATTTT. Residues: CSVEFDGGLDQPQHF.